These T cell receptor beta chains were read from a single sample in a study of Tregs in tolerant kidney transplant recipients. TCRdb's copy holds only in-frame clones and misses some; the assay was immunoSEQ multiplex PCR. Here the sample spans about 52,000 clones, roughly nine tenths being singletons. Sequenced material: CD8+ T cells from blood (PBMCs), taken 24 months after the transplant. The receptor set was obtained from a human patient who received a combined kidney and bone marrow transplant. Some T cells may originate from the graft donor. Each CDR3 is given with its conserved first and last residue. D genes are given only for firm matches. Clone size appears in some rows only: once, few, many, or a class for an expanded clone.

TRBV10-3	.	13	TRBJ1-3	.	TGTGCCATCAGGACAGTCTCTGGAAACACCATATATTTT	CAIRTVSGNTIYF
TRBV30	.	14	TRBJ1-4	.	TGTGCCCAAAATAGCGGGGGAGGCGAAGAAAAACTGTTTTTT	CAQNSGGGEEKLFF
TRBV7-2	.	13	TRBJ1-2	.	TGTGCCAGCAGTCTCACAGGGAGCTATGGCTACACCTTC	CASSLTGSYGYTF
TRBV5-6	.	12	TRBJ2-7	.	TGTGCCAGCAGCTTCCAGGCCTACGAGCAGTACTTC	CASSFQAYEQYF
TRBV5-6	.	15	TRBJ1-6	.	TGTGCCAGCAGTCCGAAAGGGGCCCTAAATTCCCCCCTCCACTTT	CASSPKGALNSPLHF
TRBV23-1	TRBD1	14	TRBJ1-2	.	TGCGCCAGCAGTCAATACCGGGACAGCTATGGCTACACCTTC	CASSQYRDSYGYTF
TRBV27	TRBD1	14	TRBJ2-7	.	TGTGCCAGCAGTTTCAGGGGGAGCTCCTACGAGCAGTACTTC	CASSFRGSSYEQYF
TRBV18	.	16	TRBJ1-6	few	TGTGCCAGCTCACCGGAACGGAGCTCCTATAATTCCCCCCTCCACTTT	CASSPERSSYNSPLHF
TRBV7-3	TRBD1	16	TRBJ2-3	.	TGTGCCAGCAGCTCAGGGACAGGGGGCCTCGCGGATACGCAGTATTTT	CASSSGTGGLADTQYF
TRBV11-2	TRBD2	16	TRBJ2-3	.	TGTGCCAGCAGCTTCAAAATAGCGGGGCTCACAGATACGCAGTATTTT	CASSFKIAGLTDTQYF
TRBV15	TRBD1	13	TRBJ1-2	.	TGTGCCACCAGCAACCGACAGGGGGATGGCTACACCTTC	CATSNRQGDGYTF
TRBV5-1	TRBD1	16	TRBJ2-7	few	TGCGCCAGCAGCTTAGGCGACAGGGGGTTTGGGTACGAGCAGTACTTC	CASSLGDRGFGYEQYF
TRBV19	.	15	TRBJ2-7	.	TGTGCCAGTACTACAGGAACCGCTGTCTCCTACGAGCAGTACTTC	CASTTGTAVSYEQYF
TRBV7-9	.	14	TRBJ1-2	.	TGTGCCAGCAGCTTAGTCGGCAGGGTAGATGGCTACACCTTC	CASSLVGRVDGYTF
TRBV7-8	TRBD1	13	TRBJ1-5	.	TGTGCCTCTCAGGGGGGAACCTCACAGCCCCAGCATTTT	CASQGGTSQPQHF
TRBV7-3	TRBD1	14	TRBJ2-3	.	TGTGCCAGCAGCTTGGAACAGGGGCATGTGGCCCAGTATTTT	CASSLEQGHVAQYF
TRBV9	.	14	TRBJ2-1	.	TGTGCCAGCAGCCCCGGCGGCGTTTATAATGAGCAGTTCTTC	CASSPGGVYNEQFF
TRBV30	.	14	TRBJ2-7	.	TGTGCCTGGACCATGGGCCGCCACCTCTACGAGCAGTACTTC	CAWTMGRHLYEQYF
TRBV11-3	TRBD2	13	TRBJ2-5	.	TGTGCCAGCAGGGAGCGGGGTCGAGAGACCCAGTACTTC	CASRERGRETQYF
TRBV27	TRBD1	14	TRBJ2-7	.	TGTGCCAGCAGTCCGGGGACAGGGGGCTACGAGCAGTACTTC	CASSPGTGGYEQYF
TRBV6-5	TRBD2	15	TRBJ2-7	.	TGTGCCAGCAGTTACGGACTAGCGGGGACCTACGAGCAGTACTTC	CASSYGLAGTYEQYF
TRBV7-9	.	13	TRBJ2-5	.	TGTGCCAGCAGCTTAACTAGTGCGGAGACCCAGTACTTC	CASSLTSAETQYF
TRBV13	TRBD1	15	TRBJ1-4	.	TGTGCCAGCAGCGCCGAGGGACAGGGTTTAGAAAAACTGTTTTTT	CASSAEGQGLEKLFF
TRBV13	TRBD2	16	TRBJ2-1	few	TGTGCCAGCAGCTCCTCCGGGACTAGCGGGGGAGGTAAGCAGTTCTTC	CASSSSGTSGGGKQFF
TRBV14	.	15	TRBJ2-7	.	TGTGCCAGCAGCCAAATTCCCGGGACACCCTACGAGCAGTACTTC	CASSQIPGTPYEQYF
TRBV7-3	TRBD2	18	TRBJ2-1	.	TGTGCCAGCAGCTTCCGGGGTGGGCTAGCGGGGGCCTACAATGAGCAGTTCTTC	CASSFRGGLAGAYNEQFF
TRBV11-2	TRBD2	18	TRBJ2-7	.	TGTGCCAGCAGCTTAGGGGTATGGGAAAGAGGGACTAGTGACGAGCAGTACTTC	CASSLGVWERGTSDEQYF
TRBV9	TRBD2	14	TRBJ2-7	.	TGTGCCAGCAGCGTGGGGGGGTCCTCCTACGAGCAGTACTTC	CASSVGGSSYEQYF
TRBV28	.	11	TRBJ2-7	.	TGTGCCAGCGGGGACTTCCACGAGCAGTACTTC	CASGDFHEQYF
TRBV7-3	TRBD2	14	TRBJ2-1	.	TGTGCCAGCAGCTTAGCGGGAGGCCCTAATGAGCAGTTCTTC	CASSLAGGPNEQFF
TRBV11-3	.	14	TRBJ1-1	.	TGTGCCAGCAGCTCTCCAGGGCCCCGGTGGGAAGCTTTCTTT	CASSSPGPRWEAFF
TRBV9	TRBD1	12	TRBJ2-5	.	TGTGCCAGCTCAGGGGGAAGAGAGACCCAGTACTTC	CASSGGRETQYF
TRBV10-1	TRBD1	15	TRBJ2-7	once	TGCGCCAGCAGGGGAACCAGGACAGGAACCCACGAGCAGTACTTC	CASRGTRTGTHEQYF